These 20 T cell receptor beta chains originate from one sample sequenced in a study of spatial heterogeneity in lung cancer. Time point reported: sample taken at primary tumor resection. Extraction of whole RNA from tumor, nontumor lung or frozen PBMC preceded unsorted sequencing. One entry per CDR3 protein results from TCRdb running MiXCR on the 5' RACE reads. The repertoire holds tens of thousands of distinct CDR3 sequences, with roughly 12% as singletons. The sequences come from PBMCs, collected at surgery. The receptors were gathered from a male donor with early-stage non-small cell lung cancer.

The genes are TRBV11-2 and TRBJ2-6; D ambiguous. Trimming left V 4 bases short and J 0 bases short, with 10 bases between. CDR1 and CDR2 (germline): SGHAT, FQNNGV. The CDR3 extends over 16 amino acids. CDR3 sequence (DNA): TGTGCCAGCAGCTCAGCTTTCAGCTCTGGGGCCAACGTCCTGACTTTC. This encodes CASSSAFSSGANVLTF. The whole variable domain, filled in from reference TRBV11-2 and TRBJ2-6, reads EAGVAQSPRYKIIEKRQSVAFWCNPISGHATLYWYQQILGQGPKLLIQFQNNGVVDDSQLPKDRFSAERLKGVDSTLKIQPAKLEDSAVYLCASSSAFSSGANVLTFGAGSRLTVL.

The chain is built from TRBV6-9 and TRBJ1-1; 8 bases fit TRBD1. This CDR3 has 15 amino acids. V shed 5 bases, J shed 5 bases, and the junction held 10 bases outside the gene matches. CDR1 is MNHGY and CDR2 is SVAAGI in the germline V gene. The CDR3 is CASSPGQGKITEAFF. CDR3 bases: TGTGCCAGCAGTCCCGGACAGGGAAAGATAACTGAAGCTTTCTTT.

This clonotype has just a few counts. This chain connects TRBV2 to TRBJ2-1, with unresolved D. CDR1 SNHLY and CDR2 FYNNEI come from the germline V gene. V was pared by 7 bases and J by 3 bases, with 7 bases between. The CDR3 runs 12 residues. The CDR3 DNA is TGTGCCAGCACCCCAGACTACAATGAGCAGTTCTTC. This codes for CASTPDYNEQFF. Using reference TRBV2 and TRBJ2-1 for the parts outside the CDR3, the full variable domain is EPEVTQTPSHQVTQMGQEVILRCVPISNHLYFYWYRQILGQKVEFLVSFYNNEISEKSEIFDDQFSVERPDGSNFTLKIRSTKLEDSAMYFCASTPDYNEQFFGPGTRLTVL.

This clonotype was seen a single time. A much larger clone differs from this one at a single base, so this may be a read error. This sequence joins TRBV6-5 and TRBJ1-1; D is undetermined. Trimming pared 4 bases from V and 5 bases from J, leaving 11 bases between. Germline V lookup: CDR1 MNHEY, CDR2 SVGAGI. The CDR3 extends over 13 amino acids. Here the CDR3 reads CASSFGLGTEAFF. The CDR3 DNA reads as TGTGCCAGCAGTTTCGGACTGGGGACTGAAGCTTTCTTT.

This clonotype was found a few times. The chain employs TRBV29-1 and TRBJ2-5; D possibly matches TRBD1 or TRBD2 (5 bases each). The V gene's germline CDR1 is SQVTM and CDR2 ANQGSEA. Trimming shortened V by 7 bases and J by 5 bases, and 14 bases separated the two germline ends. CDR3 length: 12 amino acids. CDR3 region: CSGGPRGETQYF. The CDR3 DNA follows: TGCAGCGGGGGACCTCGAGGGGAGACCCAGTACTTC.

CDR3 sequence: CASSAKLAGRQDEQYF. CDR3 coding DNA: TGTGCCAGCAGCGCCAAATTAGCGGGGCGTCAAGACGAGCAGTACTTC. The chain couples TRBV9 to TRBJ2-7; 8 bases fit TRBD2. The CDR3 consists of 16 residues. Germline CDR1 is SGDLS and CDR2 is YYNGEE. With 3 bases clipped from V and 5 bases from J, the junction kept 13 bases outside the gene matches.

The chain uses TRBV19 and TRBJ1-1, with TRBD1 identical over 12 bases. This CDR3 is built from 15 residues. Germline trimming cut 5 bases from V and 5 bases from J; bases unmatched to any gene: 6. Germline V lookup: CDR1 LNHDA, CDR2 SQIVND (reference sequence). CDR3 residues: CASSSWDRGRTEAFF. In DNA form, the CDR3 reads TGTGCCAGTAGTTCCTGGGACAGGGGGCGGACTGAAGCTTTCTTT.

The rearrangement joins TRBV19 to TRBJ2-7; D tentatively fits TRBD1 or TRBD2 (5 bases each). Between the trimmed V and J ends, which lost 3 bases and 4 bases, there was a span of 10 bases. Germline loops: CDR1 LNHDA, CDR2 SQIVND (reference sequence). The CDR3 extends over 13 amino acids. The CDR3 nucleotides are TGTGCCAGTAGTATGCCGGGACGGTACGAGCAGTACTTC. Translating it yields CASSMPGRYEQYF.

This clonotype was seen only a few times. The rearrangement joins TRBV12-5 to TRBJ1-5, with D perhaps matching TRBD1 (6 bases). The CDR3 covers 17 residues. V was clipped by 0 bases and J by 3 bases, with 15 bases between them. The germline V gene encodes CDR1 LGHNT and CDR2 FRNRAP. CDR3 loop: CASGLVGTGWNNQPQHF. Written as DNA, the CDR3 is TGTGCTAGTGGTTTGGTAGGTACAGGGTGGAACAATCAGCCCCAGCATTTT.

The V and J genes are TRBV29-1 and TRBJ2-7, with D possibly being TRBD2 (5 bases). The CDR3 has 13 residues. Trimming took 2 bases from V and 0 from J, leaving 8 bases between them. CDR1 is SQVTM, CDR2 ANQGSEA, per germline. CDR3 in DNA: TGCAGCGTTGAAAGGGAGAGCTCCTACGAGCAGTACTTC. It encodes CSVERESSYEQYF.

This clonotype has just a few counts. The gene calls are TRBV5-6 and TRBJ2-3, with 11 bases matching TRBD2. Germline V gives CDR1 SGHDT, CDR2 YYEEEE. After removal of 2 bases from V and 2 bases from J, the junction contained 1 base not matched to a gene. The CDR3 is made up of 15 amino acids. CDR3 protein: CASSLLAGATDTQYF. CDR3 nucleotide sequence: TGTGCCAGCAGCTTACTAGCGGGGGCCACAGATACGCAGTATTTT.

This chain connects TRBV5-1 to TRBJ2-1; possible D gene TRBD2, 6 bases. V lost 6 bases and J lost 9, with 19 bases in between. CDR3 length: 14 amino acids. Germline V gives CDR1 SGHRS, CDR2 YFSETQ. As DNA, the CDR3 is TGCGCCAGCAATCCAGCGGGTAGTTTTAGTGAGCAGTTCTTC. It translates to CASNPAGSFSEQFF.

The V gene is TRBV19, the J gene TRBJ2-7; 9 bases match TRBD1. The CDR3 covers 14 residues. Germline trimming cut 9 bases from V and 4 bases from J; bases unmatched to any gene: 10. The germline V gene encodes CDR1 LNHDA and CDR2 SQIVND (reference sequence). Here the CDR3 DNA reads TGTGCCAGCCAACCGGGACAGGGTCCATACGAGCAGTACTTC. The encoded protein is CASQPGQGPYEQYF.

This clonotype was counted a few times. The chain employs TRBV5-1 and TRBJ1-1, with D unresolved. The CDR3 spans 13 residues. V was shortened by 1 base and J by 5 bases, with 9 bases between the two germline ends. CDR1 and CDR2 from the germline V gene are SGHRS and YFSETQ. DNA for the CDR3: TGCGCCAGCAGCTTGAACAGCGAAACTGAAGCTTTCTTT. Translated, it gives CASSLNSETEAFF.

By frequency in the sample, this clonotype is medium-sized. This chain uses TRBV20-1 with TRBJ1-1; D gene unclear. The V gene's germline CDR1 is DFQATT and CDR2 SNEGSKA (reference sequence). With 3 bases removed from V and 3 bases from J, the gap between germline ends came to 8 bases. The CDR3 loop spans 12 amino acids. This CDR3 reads CSARASDTEAFF. CDR3 bases: TGCAGTGCTAGGGCAAGCGACACTGAAGCTTTCTTT.

The genes are TRBV18 and TRBJ2-3, with D perhaps matching TRBD2 (6 bases). In germline, CDR1 is KGHSH, CDR2 LQKENI. The CDR3 runs to 18 residues. Trimming stripped 3 bases from V and 0 bases from J, with 19 bases between. CDR3 region: CASSPAGRSVSSTDTQYF. The CDR3 DNA sequence: TGTGCCAGCTCACCGGCGGGAAGATCAGTATCTAGCACAGATACGCAGTATTTT.

V gene TRBV29-1 combines with J gene TRBJ1-1; no definite D call. CDR3 length: 12 residues. Germline V lookup: CDR1 SQVTM, CDR2 ANQGSEA. V was cut by 8 bases and J by 7 bases, with 17 bases left in between. The CDR3 bases are TGCAGCTCAAGCCATGGGGAGGGTGAAGCTTTCTTT. Translated: CSSSHGEGEAFF.

This clonotype has a handful of counts. The chain is built from TRBV5-1 and TRBJ2-1, with 7 bases matching TRBD1. Unmatched junction bases numbered 4, after V lost 0 bases and J lost 4 bases. This CDR3 spans 15 amino acids. Germline-derived CDR1 and CDR2 are SGHRS and YFSETQ. CDR3 residues: CASSLGGQAYNEQFF. CDR3 nucleotides: TGCGCCAGCAGCTTGGGCGGACAGGCTTACAATGAGCAGTTCTTC.

The table lists this clonotype with a few counts. The chain uses TRBV6-2 or TRBV6-3 and TRBJ1-1, with D hard to call. Trimming stripped 4 bases from V and 0 bases from J, with 12 bases between. The CDR3 length is 15 residues. Germline-derived CDR1 and CDR2 are MNHEY and SVGEGT. The CDR3: CASSSPGSLNTEAFF. Here the CDR3 DNA reads TGTGCCAGCAGTTCACCGGGGTCGCTGAACACTGAAGCTTTCTTT.

Ten or more counts support this clonotype. The V gene is TRBV18, the J gene TRBJ2-5, with 7 bases aligning to TRBD2. The trim removed 6 bases at V and 4 bases at J, leaving 5 bases unmatched. This CDR3 has 13 residues. Germline V CDR1 and CDR2: KGHSH, LQKENI. The CDR3 region is CASSREAAETQYF. Written as DNA, the CDR3 is TGTGCCAGCTCCCGGGAGGCCGCAGAGACCCAGTACTTC.